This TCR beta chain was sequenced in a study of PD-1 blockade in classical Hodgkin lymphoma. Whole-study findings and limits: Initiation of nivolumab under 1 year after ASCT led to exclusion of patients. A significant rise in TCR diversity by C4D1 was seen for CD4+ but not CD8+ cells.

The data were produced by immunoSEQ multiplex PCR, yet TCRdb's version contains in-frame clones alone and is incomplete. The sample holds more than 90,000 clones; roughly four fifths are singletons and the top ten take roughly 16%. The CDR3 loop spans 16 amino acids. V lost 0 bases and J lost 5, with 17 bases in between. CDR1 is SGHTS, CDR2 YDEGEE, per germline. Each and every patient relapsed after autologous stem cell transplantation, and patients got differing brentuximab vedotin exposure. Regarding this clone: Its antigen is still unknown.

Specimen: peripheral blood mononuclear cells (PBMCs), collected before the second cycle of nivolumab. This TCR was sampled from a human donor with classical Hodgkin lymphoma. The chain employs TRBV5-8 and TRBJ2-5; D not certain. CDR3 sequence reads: CASSLARGGMVETQYF. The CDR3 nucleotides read TGTGCCAGCAGCTTGGCCCGAGGCGGAATGGTGGAGACCCAGTACTTC.